The next 31 T cell receptor beta chains were all read from a single sample in a study of T-cell memory formation after mild COVID-19 (dated by TCRdb to the early 2020s). The library came from 5' RACE. Sequencing used an Illumina NovaSeq 6000. Using fastp trimming at Q25 and MiXCR clonotype assembly, TCRdb reanalyzed the public sequencing data and kept in-frame beta chains. Each entry merges the rows of one CDR3 protein and shows their most common DNA and genes. Recorded for this sample are under 300,000 distinct CDR3 sequences; around 15% of them occurred a single time. 22% of the sample rests with the top ten. The material sequenced was PBMCs or a T cell subset sorted from them (not recorded which). The receptors come from a man younger than 35 who had mild COVID-19 (a few samples of this study predate the infection). The sample titles of this study are shuffled in the database, so cell type and time point are left out; the donor was told from shared clones.

The chain joins TRBV10-3 to TRBJ1-2, with 9 bases matching TRBD1. The trim removed 2 bases at V and 4 bases at J, leaving 2 bases unmatched. The CDR3 extends over 14 amino acids. Looked up from germline, CDR1 is ENHRY and CDR2 is SYGVKD. The CDR3 protein is CAISETGGGYGYTF. CDR3 nucleotides: TGTGCCATCAGTGAGACAGGGGGCGGCTATGGCTACACCTTC.

This clonotype was observed many times. The chain uses TRBV5-1 and TRBJ2-7; maybe TRBD2 (5 bases). V gave up 4 bases and J gave up 4 bases, with 6 bases separating them. CDR1 and CDR2 from the germline V gene are SGHRS and YFSETQ. CDR3 length: 11 amino acids. This CDR3 is CASSEGYEQYF. The CDR3 bases are TGCGCCAGCAGCGAGGGTTACGAGCAGTACTTC.

The chain has TRBV5-4 and TRBJ2-6; no clear D gene. The V gene's germline CDR1 is SGHNT and CDR2 YYREEE (reference sequence). This CDR3 region has 16 residues. The germline V and J ends were trimmed by 0 bases and 0 bases, with 7 bases remaining between them. CDR3 amino acids: CASSLVTLSGANVLTF. CDR3 in DNA: TGTGCCAGCAGCTTGGTAACACTCTCTGGGGCCAACGTCCTGACTTTC.

This clonotype was seen repeatedly, ten times or more. The DNA of the CDR3 is TGTGCCAGCAGCTTGGCCTCAACAGCCGATGAAGCTTTCTTT. The encoded protein is CASSLASTADEAFF. This chain links TRBV5-5 with TRBJ1-1; D remains unclear. CDR3 size: 14 residues. V lost 0 bases, J lost 7 bases, and 13 bases lay in between. Germline loops: CDR1 SGHKS, CDR2 YYEKEE (reference sequence).

The chain is built from TRBV6-5 and TRBJ2-1, with 11 bases identical to TRBD1. The CDR3 has 16 amino acids. With 6 bases clipped from V and 4 bases from J, the junction kept 8 bases outside the gene matches. CDR1 is MNHEY and CDR2 is SVGAGI in the germline V gene. CDR3 in amino acids: CASRKGQGARYNEQFF. In DNA, the CDR3 is TGTGCCAGCAGGAAAGGACAGGGGGCTCGTTACAATGAGCAGTTCTTC.

This CDR3 is CASSPTLRDTQYF. CDR3 bases: TGTGCCAGCTCACCCACACTGAGAGATACGCAGTATTTT. V is TRBV18 and J is TRBJ2-3; the D is unclear. The V gene's germline CDR1 is KGHSH and CDR2 LQKENI. CDR3 size: 13 residues. Deletions cut 3 bases from V and 5 bases from J, with 9 bases between.

The chain employs TRBV20-1 and TRBJ1-6, with D maybe TRBD1 (6 bases). Germline values: CDR1 DFQATT, CDR2 SNEGSKA (reference sequence). This CDR3 is built from 16 residues. V lost 4 bases, J lost 5 bases, and 18 bases lay in between. The CDR3 reads CSAKFGGKVDNSPLHF. The CDR3 coding sequence is TGCAGTGCTAAGTTCGGGGGCAAGGTCGATAATTCACCCCTCCACTTT.

This clonotype was seen more than once but under ten times. The chain combines TRBV20-1 with TRBJ2-3, with 9 bases fitting TRBD1. Germline V gives CDR1 DFQATT, CDR2 SNEGSKA (reference sequence). The CDR3 contains 14 residues. Trimming cost V 6 bases and J 6 bases; bases outside gene matches: 10. The DNA for the CDR3 is TGCAGTGCCGTCCCGGGACAGGGTTCGGATACGCAGTATTTT. Translated: CSAVPGQGSDTQYF.

The gene calls are TRBV7-2 and TRBJ1-5, with D possibly TRBD1 on 5 matching bases. V lost 5 bases to trimming and J lost 1 base, with 18 bases between them. The CDR3 has 17 amino acids. Germline V CDR1 and CDR2: SGHTA, FQGNSA. The CDR3 nucleotides read TGTGCCAGCAGCACCTCCGGGGGTTTATCGAGCAATCAGCCCCAGCATTTT. This codes for CASSTSGGLSSNQPQHF.

This clonotype was seen only a few times. This sequence joins TRBV7-9 and TRBJ1-1; TRBD1 is a possible D gene (5 bases). Germline V CDR1 and CDR2: SEHNR, FQNEAQ (reference sequence). This CDR3 region has 14 residues. The V and J ends lost 5 bases and 4 bases respectively, with 14 bases between them. The CDR3 DNA is TGTGCCAGCAGCCCCAGGCAGAGGGGCACTGAAGCTTTCTTT. It translates to CASSPRQRGTEAFF.

This clonotype was seen only a few times. The rearrangement uses TRBV2 and TRBJ2-5; D gene unclear. V lost 6 bases and J lost 1, with 12 bases in between. The CDR3 has 14 amino acids. Germline CDR1 reads SNHLY; CDR2 reads FYNNEI. The CDR3 DNA follows: TGTGCCAGCAGAAGGGTGCATATCCAAGAGACCCAGTACTTC. Translation: CASRRVHIQETQYF.

The gene calls are TRBV7-8 and TRBJ1-5, with D possibly matching TRBD1 (6 bases). CDR3 length equals 16 residues. Germline loops: CDR1 SGHVS, CDR2 FQNEAQ. With 1 base removed from V and 0 bases from J, the gap between germline ends came to 10 bases. The CDR3 sequence: CASSLGRQVSNQPQHF. For the CDR3, the DNA is TGTGCCAGCAGCTTAGGGAGACAGGTTAGCAATCAGCCCCAGCATTTT.

In this sample, this clonotype turned up a few times. This sequence joins TRBV29-1 and TRBJ1-1; no firm D call. Deletions cut 8 bases from V and 5 bases from J, with 12 bases between. This CDR3 comprises 11 residues. CDR1 and CDR2 from the germline V gene are SQVTM and ANQGSEA. CDR3 coding DNA: TGCAGCATAGAGAGTCAGACTGAAGCTTTCTTT. It is translated as CSIESQTEAFF.

This chain links TRBV4-2 with TRBJ1-1; no clear D. The CDR3 loop spans 14 amino acids. CDR1 LGHNA and CDR2 YNFKEQ come from the germline V gene. The V and J ends lost 1 base and 4 bases respectively, with 10 bases between them. The CDR3 reads CASSQGLWGTEAFF. The DNA for the CDR3 is TGTGCCAGCAGCCAAGGTCTCTGGGGCACTGAAGCTTTCTTT.

V gene TRBV6-5 combines with J gene TRBJ2-1, with 7 bases fitting TRBD1. Unmatched junction bases numbered 5, after V lost 6 bases and J lost 6 bases. The CDR3 is 13 amino acids. Germline CDR1 is MNHEY and CDR2 is SVGAGI. CDR3: CASRQGLSNEQFF. Here the CDR3 DNA reads TGTGCCAGCAGACAGGGGTTAAGCAATGAGCAGTTCTTC.

The rearrangement links TRBV7-9 to TRBJ2-3, with 7 nucleotides matching TRBD1. In germline, CDR1 is SEHNR, CDR2 FQNEAQ (reference sequence). The CDR3 is 16 residues long. Germline trimming cut 4 bases from V and 0 bases from J; bases unmatched to any gene: 7. The CDR3 DNA reads as TGTGCCAGCAGCTGGCGACAGGGAACTAGCACAGATACGCAGTATTTT. Its protein is CASSWRQGTSTDTQYF.

A few counts support this clonotype. The genes are TRBV9 and TRBJ2-2, with D possibly matching TRBD2 (7 bases). Germline CDR1 is SGDLS and CDR2 is YYNGEE. Trimming left V 0 bases short and J 6 bases short, with 12 bases between. The CDR3 consists of 15 residues. CDR3 nucleotides: TGTGCCAGCAGCGTAGAGGGGGGGGCCGCCGGGGAGCTGTTTTTT. It specifies CASSVEGGAAGELFF.

A few counts support this clonotype. J is TRBJ2-2 and V is TRBV7-8; D is uncertain. This CDR3 is 17 amino acids long. Looked up from germline, CDR1 is SGHVS and CDR2 is FQNEAQ. V was clipped by 2 bases and J by 0 bases, with 13 bases between them. Here the CDR3 DNA reads TGTGCCAGCAGCTTAAGAAAGGCAGGTCCGAACACCGGGGAGCTGTTTTTT. Residues: CASSLRKAGPNTGELFF.

The chain uses TRBV27 and TRBJ2-2; D tentatively fits TRBD1 or TRBD2 (5 bases each). V shed 7 bases and J shed 7 bases, with 16 bases lying between them. CDR1 is MNHEY and CDR2 is SMNVEV in the germline V gene (reference sequence). The CDR3 is made up of 14 amino acids. In DNA form, the CDR3 reads TGTGCCAGCACCTTACTGGGGGTCGGCGGGGAGCTGTTTTTT. Its translation is CASTLLGVGGELFF.

V and J are TRBV7-2 and TRBJ1-2; D might be TRBD1 (6 bases). Trimming took 5 bases from V and 7 from J, leaving 14 bases between them. The CDR3 consists of 13 residues. Germline V gene lookup returns CDR1 SGHTA and CDR2 FQGNSA. The CDR3 sequence: CASSEQGPTGYTF. The CDR3 DNA follows: TGTGCCAGCAGCGAACAGGGACCTACTGGCTACACCTTC.

The chain combines TRBV20-1 with TRBJ1-2; D is unresolved. The V end was cut by 8 bases, the J end by 7 bases, with 17 bases between. CDR1 is DFQATT and CDR2 is SNEGSKA in the germline V gene (reference sequence). The CDR3 is 12 residues long. CDR3 residues: CSTEGIFRGYTF. The CDR3, as DNA: TGCAGTACCGAAGGGATATTTCGTGGCTACACCTTC.

Worth noting for this clonotype: Relative to the germline gene, one junction end is altered; a read error may explain this. This chain joins TRBV3-1 and TRBJ2-7; the D gene is possibly TRBD2 (5 bases). From germline, CDR1 is LGHDT and CDR2 YNNKEL (reference sequence). This CDR3 spans 13 amino acids. The CDR3, as DNA: TGTTCCAGCAGTGGGGAGCCCAAATACGAGCAGTACTTC. It yields the protein CSSSGEPKYEQYF.

This clonotype has a handful of counts. This rearrangement joins TRBV4-2 to TRBJ1-1; 9 bases agree with TRBD1. Germline assignment: CDR1 LGHNA and CDR2 YNFKEQ. The CDR3 is 17 residues long. The J segment lost 4 bases and the V segment lost 3 bases, leaving 12 bases of the junction unmatched. Written as DNA, the CDR3 is TGTGCCAGCAGCCACATCCGGGACAGGGTGTCAGGCACTGAAGCTTTCTTT. Translating gives CASSHIRDRVSGTEAFF.

The genes are TRBV25-1 and TRBJ2-5; tentatively, D is TRBD1 (6 bases). Germline CDR1 reads MGHDK; CDR2 reads SYGVNS. The CDR3 is 15 amino acids. V dropped 2 bases and J dropped 5 bases, with 15 bases sitting between them. The CDR3 coding sequence is TGTGCCAGCAGTGAAGGGGCAGGGGTATACGAGACCCAGTACTTC. Translated: CASSEGAGVYETQYF.

This clonotype was counted many times. The CDR3 nucleotides are TGTGCCAGCAGCTCACCAAGGCCCGGGACAGATCTAGCGGGGACTTACAATGAGCAGTTCTTC. It is translated as CASSSPRPGTDLAGTYNEQFF. The chain joins TRBV11-1 to TRBJ2-1, with TRBD2 identical over 9 bases. The CDR3 extends over 21 amino acids. Trimming at V came to 4 bases and at J to 4 bases, leaving 23 bases not matched to a gene. Germline CDR1 and CDR2: SGHAT and FQDESV (reference sequence). The full variable domain, with the rest looked up from reference TRBV11-1 and TRBJ2-1, is EAEVAQSPRYKITEKSQAVAFWCDPISGHATLYWYRQILGQGPELLVQFQDESVVDDSQLPKDRFSAERLKGVDSTLKIQPAELGDSAMYLCASSSPRPGTDLAGTYNEQFFGPGTRLTVL.

This clonotype was seen more than once but under ten times. The rearrangement joins TRBV10-3 to TRBJ2-5; D possibly uses TRBD1 or TRBD2 (6 bases each). The CDR3 totals 15 residues. Deletions cut 4 bases from V and 5 bases from J, with 17 bases between. CDR1 and CDR2 from the germline V gene are ENHRY and SYGVKD. The CDR3, as DNA: TGTGCCATCAGTGCAGTCCACCAAGGGGGGGAGACCCAGTACTTC. Protein: CAISAVHQGGETQYF.

Only a few counts were recorded for this clonotype. The chain links TRBV7-8 to TRBJ1-6; a possible D gene is TRBD1 (6 bases). The CDR3 spans 16 residues. V was pared by 6 bases and J by 0 bases, with 12 bases between. CDR1 is SGHVS, CDR2 FQNEAQ, per germline. For the CDR3, the DNA is TGTGCCAGCAGTTACAGGGAGAGCTCCTATAATTCACCCCTCCACTTT. It encodes CASSYRESSYNSPLHF.

This clonotype appeared a few times. This chain connects TRBV4-1 to TRBJ2-3; D call uncertain. V lost 5 bases, J lost 4 bases, and 10 bases lay in between. This CDR3 is built from 13 residues. Per germline, CDR1 MGHRA and CDR2 YSYEKL. The CDR3 sequence is CASSYRQADTQYF. The CDR3 region has the DNA TGCGCCAGCAGCTATAGGCAGGCAGATACGCAGTATTTT.

The chain links TRBV9 to TRBJ1-6; 9 bases match TRBD1. CDR3 length equals 14 residues. The V segment lost 3 bases and the J segment 8 bases; nucleotides outside the gene matches: 3. Per germline, CDR1 SGDLS and CDR2 YYNGEE. CDR3 region: CASSGRTGDSPLHF. The CDR3 bases are TGTGCCAGCAGCGGCCGGACAGGGGATTCACCCCTCCACTTT.

The rearrangement uses TRBV6-5 and TRBJ2-5; TRBD1 matches 9 bases. The CDR3 totals 14 residues. Trimming at V came to 5 bases and at J to 8 bases, leaving 9 bases not matched to a gene. CDR1 and CDR2 from the germline V gene are MNHEY and SVGAGI. The CDR3 sequence: CASSVRDRVPTQYF. In nucleotides, the CDR3 is TGTGCCAGCAGTGTCCGGGACAGGGTGCCCACCCAGTACTTC.

This clonotype was seen a few times. The V and J genes are TRBV14 and TRBJ2-3; 8 nucleotides line up with TRBD2. Looked up from germline, CDR1 is SGHDN and CDR2 is FVKESK. The length of the CDR3 is 16 residues. Trimming removed 4 bases from V and 5 bases from J; junction bases left unmatched: 11. CDR3 in amino acids: CASSLQPGLAGDTQYF. The DNA of the CDR3 is TGTGCCAGCAGCCTCCAACCCGGACTAGCCGGAGATACGCAGTATTTT.